A selection of T cell receptor beta chains follows, all from one sample in a study of beta chain features in type 1 diabetes. Clones were sequenced by immunoSEQ multiplex PCR, and TCRdb holds only the in-frame ones, with some missing. Of about 140,000 clones listed, less than 8.5% are singletons. Sequences were obtained from central memory CD4+ T cells from blood. Every receptor here comes from a young woman in good health. CDR3s include the opening cysteine and the closing phenylalanine or tryptophan. A D gene is named only where the DNA matches it firmly. Only some rows state a clone size, as once, few, many or a class for expanded clones.

>.|TRBV7-2|TRBJ1-1|few
CASSLAAGDTEAFF
TGTGCCAGCAGCTTAGCGGCAGGCGACACTGAAGCTTTCTTT
>.|TRBV28|TRBJ2-2|few
CASRPNPGPTSNTGELFF
TGTGCCAGCAGGCCTAATCCAGGGCCAACTTCGAACACCGGGGAGCTGTTTTTT
>TRBD1|TRBV10-1|TRBJ2-3|once
CASSWGQGRLRPDTQYF
TGCGCCAGCAGTTGGGGACAGGGGCGGCTGAGGCCAGATACGCAGTATTTT
>TRBD1|TRBV6-1|TRBJ1-2|few
CASTKTGAGYTF
TGTGCCAGCACCAAAACAGGGGCTGGCTACACCTTC
>.|TRBV15|TRBJ2-1|many
CATSHQGDEQFF
TGTGCCACCAGCCACCAGGGTGATGAGCAGTTCTTC
>.|TRBV18|TRBJ1-4|few
CASSPDALTREKLFF
TGTGCCAGCTCACCAGACGCGCTGACAAGGGAAAAACTGTTTTTT
>.|TRBV11-2|TRBJ2-1|many
CASTDRSAYNEQFF
TGTGCCAGCACCGACAGGTCAGCATACAATGAGCAGTTCTTC
>TRBD2|TRBV6-6|TRBJ2-1|few
CASRARTSGYNEQFF
TGTGCCAGCAGGGCTAGGACTAGCGGCTACAATGAGCAGTTCTTC
>.|TRBV11-1|TRBJ2-4|.
CASSFAGSDLNIQYF
TGTGCCAGCAGCTTCGCAGGGTCTGATTTGAACATTCAGTACTTC
>.|TRBV6-5|TRBJ2-7|few
CASKGQTYEQYF
TGTGCCAGCAAGGGGCAAACCTACGAGCAGTACTTC
>TRBD2|TRBV10-3|TRBJ2-3|few
CAIKGLGSTDTQYF
TGTGCCATCAAGGGACTAGGAAGCACAGATACGCAGTATTTT
>TRBD1|TRBV28|TRBJ1-1|few
CAITTGTGHLNTEAFF
TGTGCCATCACCACCGGGACAGGGCACTTGAACACTGAAGCTTTCTTT
>TRBD2|TRBV7-2|TRBJ2-2|few
CASSPRTSGRGDTGELFF
TGTGCCAGCAGCCCCCGGACTAGCGGGAGGGGCGACACCGGGGAGCTGTTTTTT
>TRBD2|TRBV10-3|TRBJ2-1|many
CAISGPSRGGRNEQFF
TGTGCCATCAGTGGCCCCAGTCGGGGGGGACGGAATGAGCAGTTCTTC
>.|TRBV14|TRBJ2-1|many
CASSREPGRYEQFF
TGTGCCAGCAGCCGAGAGCCAGGGCGCTATGAGCAGTTCTTC
>.|TRBV29-1|TRBJ1-1|.
CSVERGTNAEAFF
TGCAGCGTTGAACGGGGGACGAACGCTGAAGCTTTCTTT
>TRBD2|TRBV2|TRBJ2-1|.
CASSAQAGGYNEQFF
TGTGCCAGCAGTGCTCAAGCGGGAGGGTACAATGAGCAGTTCTTC
>.|TRBV7-9|TRBJ1-5|many
CASSLDGGPQPQHF
TGTGCCAGCAGCTTAGATGGCGGGCCGCAGCCCCAGCATTTT
>TRBD1|TRBV4-3|TRBJ2-5|few
CASSADRFETQYF
TGCGCCAGCAGCGCGGACAGGTTTGAGACCCAGTACTTC
>.|TRBV28|TRBJ2-7|.
CASSLEAPGSYEQYF
TGTGCCAGCAGTTTAGAGGCCCCCGGTTCATACGAGCAGTACTTC
>.|TRBV2|TRBJ2-1|few
CASSPETGHFF
TGTGCCAGCAGCCCCGAGACAGGTCATTTCTTC
>.|TRBV6-1|TRBJ2-1|.
CASSSGAGHWAEQFF
TGTGCCAGCAGCTCAGGGGCAGGGCACTGGGCTGAGCAGTTCTTC
>TRBD1|TRBV7-9|TRBJ1-1|many
CASSFGTGANTEAFF
TGTGCCAGCAGCTTCGGGACAGGGGCTAACACTGAAGCTTTCTTT